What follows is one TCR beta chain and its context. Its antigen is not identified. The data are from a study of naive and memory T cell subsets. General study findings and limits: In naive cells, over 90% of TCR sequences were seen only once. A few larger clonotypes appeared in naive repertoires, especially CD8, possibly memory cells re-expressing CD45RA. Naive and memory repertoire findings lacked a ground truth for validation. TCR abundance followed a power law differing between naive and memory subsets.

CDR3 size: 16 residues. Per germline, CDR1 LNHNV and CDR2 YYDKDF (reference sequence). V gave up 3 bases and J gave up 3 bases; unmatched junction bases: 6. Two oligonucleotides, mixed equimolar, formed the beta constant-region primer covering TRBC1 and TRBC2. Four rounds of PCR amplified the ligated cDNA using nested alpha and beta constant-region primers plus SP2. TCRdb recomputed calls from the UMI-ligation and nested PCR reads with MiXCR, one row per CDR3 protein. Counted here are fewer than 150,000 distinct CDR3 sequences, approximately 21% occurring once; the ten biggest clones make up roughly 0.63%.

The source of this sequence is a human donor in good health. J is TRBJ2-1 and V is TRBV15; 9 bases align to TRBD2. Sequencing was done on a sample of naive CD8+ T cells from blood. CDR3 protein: CATSRVTSGHYNEQFF. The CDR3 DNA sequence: TGTGCCACCAGCAGGGTGACTAGCGGTCACTACAATGAGCAGTTCTTC.